These 20 T cell receptor beta chains share one sample of origin, sequenced in a study of blood T cells in healthy people across ages (dated by TCRdb to about 2015). Libraries were constructed by 5' RACE. Instrument used: Illumina HiSeq 2500. The second PCR ran for roughly 6 to 11 cycles and used a J-beta primer mix along with a sample-barcoded 5' primer. TCRdb handled the public reads itself, with Q25 trimming in fastp and clone calling in MiXCR, and kept productive beta chains. Rows with one shared CDR3 protein collapse into an entry with the most common genes and DNA. Here the sample has fewer than 750,000 distinct CDR3 sequences; around 50% occur a single time. About 22% of the sample belongs to the ten largest clones. The sequencing sample was made of blood. The receptors were gathered from a man of 80 years or more in good health.

Here the CDR3 reads CSVGVGGVLHNEQFF. CDR3 nucleotides: TGCAGCGTGGGGGTAGGGGGGGTGCTCCACAATGAGCAGTTCTTC. The chain has TRBV29-1 and TRBJ2-1, with D perhaps matching TRBD2 (7 bases). From germline, CDR1 is SQVTM and CDR2 ANQGSEA. The CDR3 is 15 residues long. Trimming removed 6 bases from V and 5 bases from J, with 20 bases in between.

The chain employs TRBV12-3 or TRBV12-4 and TRBJ1-2; TRBD1 matches at 7 bases. The CDR3 has 17 amino acids. V gave up 0 bases and J gave up 1 base; unmatched junction bases: 8. The CDR3 region is CASSLAGWQGDNYGYTF. In DNA, the CDR3 is TGTGCCAGCAGTTTAGCGGGTTGGCAGGGGGATAACTATGGCTACACCTTC.

Details on this clonotype: This may arise from a read error, as a much more abundant clone is one base away. This chain links TRBV6-6 with TRBJ1-4; 7 nucleotides align to TRBD1. Germline CDR1 MNHNY, CDR2 SVGAGI (reference sequence). V lost 4 bases to trimming and J lost 6 bases; unmatched junction nucleotides: 8. The CDR3 runs to 15 residues. CDR3 residues: CASSSLTGRDEKLFF. The DNA for the CDR3 is TGTGCCAGCAGTTCTCTGACAGGGCGTGATGAAAAACTGTTTTTT.

This chain links TRBV20-1 with TRBJ2-1; 8 positions agree with TRBD2. This CDR3 comprises 16 residues. The junction had 15 bases not matched to a gene; V was cut back by 3 bases and J by 8 bases. CDR1 DFQATT and CDR2 SNEGSKA come from the germline V gene (reference sequence). CDR3 protein: CSASAPSGGGIDEQFF. Written as DNA, the CDR3 is TGCAGTGCTAGTGCCCCATCGGGGGGGGGCATAGATGAGCAGTTCTTC.

This clonotype was recorded a few times. Written as DNA, the CDR3 is TGCGCCAGCAGCCGAACCGGGGGGATACTTGCTGGCTACACCTTC. Its protein product is CASSRTGGILAGYTF. The chain carries TRBV5-1 and TRBJ1-2; a possible D gene is TRBD1 (5 bases). Trimming took off 4 bases at V and 7 bases at J, with 20 bases between the two ends. The CDR3 covers 15 residues. Germline-derived CDR1 and CDR2 are SGHRS and YFSETQ.

The rearrangement links TRBV9 to TRBJ1-5; a possible D gene is TRBD1 (6 bases). CDR1 is SGDLS and CDR2 is YYNGEE in the germline V gene. The CDR3 is made up of 15 amino acids. The V and J ends lost 3 bases and 0 bases respectively, with 10 bases between them. CDR3 protein: CASSATGDSNQPQHF. The CDR3 DNA reads TGTGCCAGCAGCGCGACAGGAGATAGCAATCAGCCCCAGCATTTT.

The V call is TRBV20-1, the J call TRBJ2-7, with D possibly TRBD1 on 6 matching bases. V lost 6 bases, J lost 0 bases, and 9 bases lay in between. The CDR3 runs to 12 residues. Germline CDR1 reads DFQATT; CDR2 reads SNEGSKA (reference sequence). DNA for the CDR3: TGCAGTGCCCGGGACAACTCCTACGAGCAGTACTTC. Translating gives CSARDNSYEQYF.

The chain links TRBV3-1 to TRBJ2-1, with D perhaps TRBD1 or TRBD2 (5 bases each). Trimming took off 3 bases at V and 3 bases at J, with 9 bases between the two ends. Germline V gene lookup returns CDR1 LGHDT and CDR2 YNNKEL (reference sequence). CDR3 size: 14 residues. The DNA for the CDR3 is TGTGCCAGCAGCCAGGGGGAGCGCTACAATGAGCAGTTCTTC. This translates into CASSQGERYNEQFF.

The sample holds many counts of this clonotype. The V and J genes are TRBV5-1 and TRBJ2-5, with a tentative D call TRBD2 (6 bases). The germline V gene has CDR1 SGHRS and CDR2 YFSETQ. Trimming stripped 4 bases from V and 6 bases from J, with 19 bases between. The CDR3 extends over 15 amino acids. The CDR3 DNA sequence: TGCGCCAGCAGCCAGTACGCGGGAACAGCGAAGACCCAGTACTTC. Protein sequence: CASSQYAGTAKTQYF.

This clonotype was seen at least ten times. The chain has TRBV6-6 and TRBJ2-7; TRBD1 matches at 9 bases. Germline V lookup: CDR1 MNHNY, CDR2 SVGAGI (reference sequence). This CDR3 has 16 amino acids. V shed 4 bases and J 4 bases; nucleotides not matched to a gene: 11. The CDR3 DNA sequence: TGTGCCAGCAGTTTCCAACCGGGACAGGGATTGTACGAGCAGTACTTC. It encodes CASSFQPGQGLYEQYF.

This CDR3 reads CASRQRGFVSGSPLHF. The DNA for the CDR3 is TGTGCCAGCAGACAGAGGGGATTCGTCTCGGGTTCACCCCTCCACTTT. The rearrangement links TRBV7-2 to TRBJ1-6; perhaps TRBD1 as D (5 bases). CDR1 and CDR2 from the germline V gene are SGHTA and FQGNSA. The CDR3 spans 16 residues. Trimming removed 6 bases from V and 9 bases from J, with 21 bases in between.

The chain links TRBV7-2 to TRBJ2-7, with TRBD2 matching 8 bases. Judging by the DNA end, TRBJ2-5 fits better; the J call may be wrong. CDR1 SGHTA and CDR2 FQGNSA come from the germline V gene. This CDR3 has 17 residues. Here the CDR3 DNA reads TGTGCCAGCAGCAAGGGGGGTAGCGGGGCGTACCAAGAGACCCAGTACTTC. This translates into CASSKGGSGAYQETQYF.

This clonotype was seen a few times. The chain combines TRBV29-1 with TRBJ2-1; D tentatively fits TRBD1 or TRBD2 (5 bases each). CDR1 SQVTM and CDR2 ANQGSEA come from the germline V gene. This CDR3 comprises 16 residues. Between the trimmed V and J ends, which lost 0 bases and 7 bases, there was a span of 19 bases. The CDR3 region is CSVEDLLRGSGNEQFF. In DNA form, the CDR3 reads TGCAGCGTTGAAGATCTCCTTCGGGGCTCGGGGAATGAGCAGTTCTTC.

This clonotype was picked up a small number of times. The rearrangement links TRBV4-3 to TRBJ1-4; D is uncertain. Germline CDR1 LGHNA, CDR2 YSLEER. The CDR3 spans 15 residues. V was pared by 3 bases and J by 8 bases, with 16 bases between. CDR3 bases: TGCGCCAGCAGCCAGAGAACGGGGAGAAGCGAAAAACTGTTTTTT. It is translated as CASSQRTGRSEKLFF.

The rearrangement uses TRBV20-1 and TRBJ2-1, with 12 bases lining up with TRBD2. The CDR3 is made up of 15 amino acids. Germline values: CDR1 DFQATT, CDR2 SNEGSKA (reference sequence). Germline trimming cut 0 bases from V and 10 bases from J; bases unmatched to any gene: 7. Here the CDR3 reads CSAREGLAGEGEQFF. CDR3 DNA: TGCAGTGCTAGAGAGGGACTAGCGGGTGAGGGGGAGCAGTTCTTC.

The chain has TRBV7-2 and TRBJ2-5; D remains ambiguous. This CDR3 region has 14 residues. V was pared by 5 bases and J by 3 bases, with 13 bases between. Germline CDR1 and CDR2: SGHTA and FQGNSA. CDR3 amino acids: CASSVTWTKETQYF. CDR3 coding DNA: TGTGCCAGCAGCGTAACGTGGACCAAAGAGACCCAGTACTTC.

The V gene is TRBV11-2, the J gene TRBJ1-1; weak D call: TRBD1 (6 bases). CDR3 length: 12 residues. The V end lost 5 bases, the J end lost 9 bases, and 13 bases lay between the germline ends. Germline V lookup: CDR1 SGHAT, CDR2 FQNNGV. CDR3 DNA: TGTGCCAGCAGCAACACCGGGACAAAAGCTTTCTTT. Its protein is CASSNTGTKAFF.

This clonotype was recorded once. CDR3 nucleotide sequence: TGCGCCAGCAGCCAAGAATCGCTTAATCAGCCCCAGCATTTT. It encodes CASSQESLNQPQHF. This chain uses TRBV4-3 with TRBJ1-5, with no clear D. This CDR3 has 14 amino acids. Trimming cost V 0 bases and J 4 bases, with 7 bases left between them. CDR1 and CDR2 (germline): LGHNA, YSLEER.

Notes on this clonotype: Mismatch with germline at one junction end may stem from a read error. The chain joins TRBV6-5 to TRBJ1-6; a weak D match, TRBD1 (5 bases). The CDR3 runs to 14 residues. In germline, CDR1 is MNHEY, CDR2 SVGAGI. CDR3 coding DNA: TGTGCCAGCAGTGACTCAGGGTTCCATTCACCCCTCCACTTT. Protein sequence: CASSDSGFHSPLHF.

At least ten counts were recorded for this clonotype. The V gene is TRBV7-2, the J gene TRBJ1-2, with TRBD1 matching 8 bases. Germline V gene lookup returns CDR1 SGHTA and CDR2 FQGNSA. The CDR3 is 13 residues long. V gave up 8 bases and J gave up 2 bases; unmatched junction bases: 4. CDR3 nucleotides: TGTGCCAGCCCGGGACAGGACAACTATGGCTACACCTTC. Its protein product is CASPGQDNYGYTF.